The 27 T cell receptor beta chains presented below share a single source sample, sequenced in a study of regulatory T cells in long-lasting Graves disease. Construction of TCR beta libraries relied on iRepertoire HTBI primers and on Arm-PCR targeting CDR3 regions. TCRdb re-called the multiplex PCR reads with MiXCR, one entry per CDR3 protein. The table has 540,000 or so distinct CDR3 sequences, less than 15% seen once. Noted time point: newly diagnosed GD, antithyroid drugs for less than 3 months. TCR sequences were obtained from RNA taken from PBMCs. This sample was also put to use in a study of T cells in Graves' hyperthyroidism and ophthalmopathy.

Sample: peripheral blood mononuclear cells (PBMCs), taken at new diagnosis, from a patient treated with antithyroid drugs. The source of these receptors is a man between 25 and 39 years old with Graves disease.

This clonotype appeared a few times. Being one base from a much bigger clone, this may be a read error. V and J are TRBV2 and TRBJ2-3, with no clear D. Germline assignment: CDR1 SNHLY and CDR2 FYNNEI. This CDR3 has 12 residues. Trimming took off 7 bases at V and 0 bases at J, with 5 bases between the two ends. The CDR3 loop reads CASKTSTDTQYF. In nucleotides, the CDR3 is TGTGCCAGCAAGACTAGCACAGATACGCAGTATTTT.

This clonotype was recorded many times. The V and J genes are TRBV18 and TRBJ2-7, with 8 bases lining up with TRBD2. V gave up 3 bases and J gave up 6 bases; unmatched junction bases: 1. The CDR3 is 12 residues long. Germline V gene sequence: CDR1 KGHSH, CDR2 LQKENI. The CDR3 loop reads CASSPAGGEQYF. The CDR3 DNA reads TGTGCCAGCTCACCCGCGGGAGGCGAGCAGTACTTC.

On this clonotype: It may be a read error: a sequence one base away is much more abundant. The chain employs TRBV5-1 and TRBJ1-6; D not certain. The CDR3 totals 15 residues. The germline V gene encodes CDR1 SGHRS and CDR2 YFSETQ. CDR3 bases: TGCGCCAGCAGCTTGTCAAGCTCCTGTAATTCACCCCTCCACTTT. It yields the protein CASSLSSSCNSPLHF.

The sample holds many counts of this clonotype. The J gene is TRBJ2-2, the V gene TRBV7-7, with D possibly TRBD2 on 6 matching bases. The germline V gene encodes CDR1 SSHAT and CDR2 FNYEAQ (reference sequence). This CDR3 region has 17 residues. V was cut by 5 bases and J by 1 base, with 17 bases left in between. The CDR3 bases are TGTGCCAGCAGCCCGTCTGAGGGTAGCGGGAACACCGGGGAGCTGTTTTTT. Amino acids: CASSPSEGSGNTGELFF.

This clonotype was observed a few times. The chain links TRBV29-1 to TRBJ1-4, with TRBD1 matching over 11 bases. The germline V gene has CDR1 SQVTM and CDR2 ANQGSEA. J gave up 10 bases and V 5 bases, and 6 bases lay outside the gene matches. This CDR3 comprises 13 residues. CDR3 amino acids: CSVRTGGAGKLFF. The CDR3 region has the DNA TGCAGCGTTCGGACAGGGGGCGCGGGAAAACTGTTTTTT.

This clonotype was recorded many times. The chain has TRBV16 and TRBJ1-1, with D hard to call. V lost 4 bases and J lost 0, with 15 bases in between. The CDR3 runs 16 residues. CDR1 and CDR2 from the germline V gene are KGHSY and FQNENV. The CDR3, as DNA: TGTGCCAGCAGCCCGTACCCAGGCGCCATGAACACTGAAGCTTTCTTT. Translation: CASSPYPGAMNTEAFF.

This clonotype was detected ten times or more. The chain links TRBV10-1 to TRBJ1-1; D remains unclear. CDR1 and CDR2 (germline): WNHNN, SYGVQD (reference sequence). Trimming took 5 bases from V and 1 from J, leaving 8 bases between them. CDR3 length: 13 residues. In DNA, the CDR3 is TGCGCCAGCAGTTATGAGGGGAACACTGAAGCTTTCTTT. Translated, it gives CASSYEGNTEAFF.

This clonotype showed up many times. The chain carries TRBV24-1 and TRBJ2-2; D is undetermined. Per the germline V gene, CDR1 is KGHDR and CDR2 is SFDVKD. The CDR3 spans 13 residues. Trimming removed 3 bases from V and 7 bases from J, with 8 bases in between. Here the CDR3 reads CATSDPASGELFF. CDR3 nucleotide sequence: TGTGCCACCAGTGATCCGGCCAGCGGGGAGCTGTTTTTT.

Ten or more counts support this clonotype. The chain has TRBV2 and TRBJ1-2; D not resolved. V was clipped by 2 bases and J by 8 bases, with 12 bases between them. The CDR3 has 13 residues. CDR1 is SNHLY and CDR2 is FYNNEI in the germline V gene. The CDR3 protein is CASSEPGRVGYTF. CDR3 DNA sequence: TGTGCCAGCAGTGAACCAGGAAGGGTAGGCTACACCTTC.

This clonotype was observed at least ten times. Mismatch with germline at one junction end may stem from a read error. The CDR3 protein is CTSSSGRRHGYTF. In DNA form, the CDR3 reads TGTACCAGCAGTTCTGGGCGGAGGCATGGCTACACCTTC. The rearrangement joins TRBV27 to TRBJ1-2; unclear D gene. In germline, CDR1 is MNHEY, CDR2 SMNVEV (reference sequence). The CDR3 is made up of 13 amino acids.

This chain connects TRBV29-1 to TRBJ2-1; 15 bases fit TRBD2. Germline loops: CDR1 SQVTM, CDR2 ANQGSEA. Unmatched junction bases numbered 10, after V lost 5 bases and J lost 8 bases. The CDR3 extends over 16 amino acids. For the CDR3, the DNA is TGCAGCGTTTTACCGGGACTAGCGGGAGGAAGAGATGAGCAGTTCTTC. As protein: CSVLPGLAGGRDEQFF.

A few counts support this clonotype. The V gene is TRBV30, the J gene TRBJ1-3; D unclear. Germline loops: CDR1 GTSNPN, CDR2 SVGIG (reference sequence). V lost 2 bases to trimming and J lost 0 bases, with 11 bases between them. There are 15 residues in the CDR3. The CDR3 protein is CAWSLPEDSGNTIYF. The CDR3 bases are TGTGCCTGGAGTTTACCAGAGGACTCTGGAAACACCATATATTTT.

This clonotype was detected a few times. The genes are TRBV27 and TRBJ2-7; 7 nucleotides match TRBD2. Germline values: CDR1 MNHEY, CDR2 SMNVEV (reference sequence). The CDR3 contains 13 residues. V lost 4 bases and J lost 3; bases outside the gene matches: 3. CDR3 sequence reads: CASSWQRGYEQYF. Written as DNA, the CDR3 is TGTGCCAGCAGTTGGCAGCGGGGCTACGAGCAGTACTTC.

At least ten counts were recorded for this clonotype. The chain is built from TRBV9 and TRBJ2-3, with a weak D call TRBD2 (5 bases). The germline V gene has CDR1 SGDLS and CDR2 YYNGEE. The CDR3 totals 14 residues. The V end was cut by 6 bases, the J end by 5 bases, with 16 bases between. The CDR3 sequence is CASNAAGFVDTQYF. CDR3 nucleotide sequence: TGTGCCAGCAACGCCGCGGGCTTTGTAGATACGCAGTATTTT.

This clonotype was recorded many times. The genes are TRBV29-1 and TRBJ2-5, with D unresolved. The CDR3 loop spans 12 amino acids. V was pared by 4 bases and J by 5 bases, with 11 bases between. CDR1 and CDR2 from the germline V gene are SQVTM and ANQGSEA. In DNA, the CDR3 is TGCAGCGTTGTGACGGGTGGGGAGACCCAGTACTTC. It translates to CSVVTGGETQYF.

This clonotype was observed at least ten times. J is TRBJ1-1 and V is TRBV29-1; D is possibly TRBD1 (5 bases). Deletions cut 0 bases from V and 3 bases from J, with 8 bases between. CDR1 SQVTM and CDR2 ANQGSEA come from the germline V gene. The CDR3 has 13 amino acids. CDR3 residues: CSVEDAGDTEAFF. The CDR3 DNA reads TGCAGCGTTGAAGATGCGGGGGACACTGAAGCTTTCTTT.

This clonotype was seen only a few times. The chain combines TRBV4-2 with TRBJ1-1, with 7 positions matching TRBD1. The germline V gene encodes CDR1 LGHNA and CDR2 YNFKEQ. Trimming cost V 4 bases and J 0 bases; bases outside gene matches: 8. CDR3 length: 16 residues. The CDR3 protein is CASSLGGGLMNTEAFF. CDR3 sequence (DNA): TGTGCCAGCAGCCTTGGAGGGGGCCTAATGAACACTGAAGCTTTCTTT.

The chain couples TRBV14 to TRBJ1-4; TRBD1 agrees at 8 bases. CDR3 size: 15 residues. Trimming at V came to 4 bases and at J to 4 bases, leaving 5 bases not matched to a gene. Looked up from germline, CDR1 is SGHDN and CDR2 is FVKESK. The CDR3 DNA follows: TGTGCCAGCAGCCTTATGGACAGGGATAATGAAAAACTGTTTTTT. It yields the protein CASSLMDRDNEKLFF. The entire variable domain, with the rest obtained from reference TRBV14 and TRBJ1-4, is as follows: EAGVTQFPSHSVIEKGQTVTLRCDPISGHDNLYWYRRVMGKEIKFLLHFVKESKQDESGMPNNRFLAERTGGTYSTLKVQPAELEDSGVYFCASSLMDRDNEKLFFGSGTQLSVL.

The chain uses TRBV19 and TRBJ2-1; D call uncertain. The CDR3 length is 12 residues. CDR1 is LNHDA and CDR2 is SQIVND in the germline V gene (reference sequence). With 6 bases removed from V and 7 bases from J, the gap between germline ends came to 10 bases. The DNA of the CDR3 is TGTGCCAGTAGCTCAGAGTGGAATGAGCAGTTCTTC. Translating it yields CASSSEWNEQFF.

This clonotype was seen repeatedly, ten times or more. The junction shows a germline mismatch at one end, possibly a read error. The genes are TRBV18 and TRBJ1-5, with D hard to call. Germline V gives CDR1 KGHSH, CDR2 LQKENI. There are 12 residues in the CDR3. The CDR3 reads CASSQPGQPQHF. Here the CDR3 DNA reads TGCGCCAGCAGCCAGCCGGGCCAGCCCCAGCATTTT.

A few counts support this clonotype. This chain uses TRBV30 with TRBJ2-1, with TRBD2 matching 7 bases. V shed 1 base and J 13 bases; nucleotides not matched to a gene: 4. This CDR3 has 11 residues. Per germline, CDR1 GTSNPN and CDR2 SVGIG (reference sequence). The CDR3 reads CAWSGRGDQFF. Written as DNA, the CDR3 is TGTGCCTGGAGTGGTCGGGGGGATCAGTTCTTC.

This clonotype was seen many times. CDR3 DNA sequence: TGTGCCAGCAGACCACGTCCGGCTAATGAAAAACTGTTTTTT. Translated: CASRPRPANEKLFF. The chain uses TRBV12-3 or TRBV12-4 and TRBJ1-4, with unresolved D. Trimming shortened V by 6 bases and J by 3 bases, and 11 bases separated the two germline ends. The CDR3 sequence is 14 residues long.

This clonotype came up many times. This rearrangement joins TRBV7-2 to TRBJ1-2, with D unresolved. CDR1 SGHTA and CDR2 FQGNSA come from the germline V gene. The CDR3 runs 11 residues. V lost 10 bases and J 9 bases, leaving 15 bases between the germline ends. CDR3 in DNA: TGTGCCACAGGACCGATTATGAGCTACACCTTC. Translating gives CATGPIMSYTF.

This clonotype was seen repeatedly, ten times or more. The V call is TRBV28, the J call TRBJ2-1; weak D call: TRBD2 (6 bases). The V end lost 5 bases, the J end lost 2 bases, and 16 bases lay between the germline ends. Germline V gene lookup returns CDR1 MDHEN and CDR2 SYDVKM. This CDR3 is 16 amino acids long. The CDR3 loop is CASSIRREATYNEQFF. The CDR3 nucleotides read TGTGCCAGCAGTATAAGGAGGGAGGCAACCTACAATGAGCAGTTCTTC.

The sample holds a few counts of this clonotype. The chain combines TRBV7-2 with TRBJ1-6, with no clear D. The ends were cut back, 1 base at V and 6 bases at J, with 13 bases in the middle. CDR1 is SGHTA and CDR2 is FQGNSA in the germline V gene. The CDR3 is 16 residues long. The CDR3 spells CASSLGRLVGNSPLHF. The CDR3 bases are TGTGCCAGCAGCTTAGGACGTTTGGTGGGTAATTCACCCCTCCACTTT. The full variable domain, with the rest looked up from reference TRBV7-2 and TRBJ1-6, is GAGVSQSPSNKVTEKGKDVELRCDPISGHTALYWYRQSLGQGLEFLIYFQGNSAPDKSGLPSDRFSAERTGGSVSTLTIQRTQQEDSAVYLCASSLGRLVGNSPLHFGNGTRLTVT.

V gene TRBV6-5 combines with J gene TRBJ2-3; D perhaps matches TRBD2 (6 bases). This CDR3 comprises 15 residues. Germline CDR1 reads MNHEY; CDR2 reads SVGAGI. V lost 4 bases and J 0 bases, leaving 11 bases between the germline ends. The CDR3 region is CASSSLASSTDTQYF. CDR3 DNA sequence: TGTGCCAGCAGTTCCCTAGCGTCTAGCACAGATACGCAGTATTTT.

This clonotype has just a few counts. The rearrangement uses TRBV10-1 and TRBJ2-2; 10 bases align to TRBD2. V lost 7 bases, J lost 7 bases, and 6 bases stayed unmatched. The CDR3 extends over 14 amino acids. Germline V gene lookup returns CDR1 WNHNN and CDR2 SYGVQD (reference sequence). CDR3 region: CASNSAGGSGELFF. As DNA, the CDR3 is TGCGCCAGCAATTCAGCGGGAGGGAGCGGGGAGCTGTTTTTT.